This TCR beta chain derives from a study of blood T cell repertoires in COVID-19. Overall study: The samples span acute and convalescent COVID-19 from the United States, Italy and Spain. In each case, the material was cDNA or gDNA derived from T cells, B-cell-depleted T cells, or PBMCs.

This CDR3 contains 14 residues. Germline assignment: CDR1 SGHAT and CDR2 FQDESV (reference sequence). Trimming took 2 bases from V and 0 from J, leaving 6 bases between them. In the source study's methods: Estimated nucleated cell counts came from reference gene primer amplification. Sequencing was performed with immunoSEQ multiplex PCR; in TCRdb, only in-frame clones are kept and a portion is missing. V, J and clone size are those of that table, while D and trimming were read from the DNA. The table has 200,000 to 250,000 clones, 84% seen once. The source of this sequence is a man aged 50-60 years with active or convalescent COVID-19. What was sequenced was peripheral blood. The chain uses TRBV11-1 and TRBJ2-3, with D uncertain. The CDR3 DNA sequence: TGTGCCAGCAGCTTACTTCGGAGCACAGATACGCAGTATTTT. It specifies CASSLLRSTDTQYF.